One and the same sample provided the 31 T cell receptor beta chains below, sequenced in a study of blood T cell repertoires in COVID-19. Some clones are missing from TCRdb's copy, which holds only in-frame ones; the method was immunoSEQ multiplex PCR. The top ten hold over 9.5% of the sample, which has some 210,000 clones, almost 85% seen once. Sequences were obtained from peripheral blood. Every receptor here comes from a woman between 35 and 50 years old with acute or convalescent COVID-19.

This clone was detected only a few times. This chain's CDR3 is CATSVGLAGVRRYNEQFF. In nucleotides, the CDR3 is TGTGCCACCAGTGTGGGACTAGCGGGAGTAAGAAGGTACAATGAGCAGTTCTTC. This rearrangement joins TRBV24-1 to TRBJ2-1; TRBD2 agrees at 14 bases. The germline gives CDR1 KGHDR, CDR2 SFDVKD. The junction had 9 bases not matched to a gene; V was cut back by 5 bases and J by 4 bases. The CDR3 totals 18 residues.

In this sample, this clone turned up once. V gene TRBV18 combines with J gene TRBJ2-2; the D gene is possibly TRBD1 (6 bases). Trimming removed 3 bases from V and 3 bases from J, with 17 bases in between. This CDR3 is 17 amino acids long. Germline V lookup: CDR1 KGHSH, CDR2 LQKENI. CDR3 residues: CASSPSPQGRDTGELFF. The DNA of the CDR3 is TGTGCCAGCTCACCCAGCCCACAGGGTCGGGACACCGGGGAGCTGTTTTTT.

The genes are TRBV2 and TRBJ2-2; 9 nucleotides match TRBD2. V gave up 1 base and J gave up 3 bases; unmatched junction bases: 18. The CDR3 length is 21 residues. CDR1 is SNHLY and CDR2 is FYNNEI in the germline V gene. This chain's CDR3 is CASSEDGIGGRAFGDTGELFF. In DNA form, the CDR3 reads TGTGCCAGCAGTGAAGATGGGATTGGCGGGAGGGCTTTTGGGGACACCGGGGAGCTGTTTTTT.

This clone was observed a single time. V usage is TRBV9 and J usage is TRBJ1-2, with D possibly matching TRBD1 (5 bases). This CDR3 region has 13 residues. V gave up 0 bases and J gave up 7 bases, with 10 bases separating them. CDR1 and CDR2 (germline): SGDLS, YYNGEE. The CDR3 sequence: CASSVVGRAGYTF. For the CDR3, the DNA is TGTGCCAGCAGCGTAGTCGGCAGGGCTGGCTACACCTTC.

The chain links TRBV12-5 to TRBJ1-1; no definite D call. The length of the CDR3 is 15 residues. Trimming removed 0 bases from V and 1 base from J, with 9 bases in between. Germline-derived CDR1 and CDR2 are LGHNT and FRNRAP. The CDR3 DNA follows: TGTGCTAGTGGTTTGGTAGTTACAGAGAACACTGAAGCTTTCTTT. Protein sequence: CASGLVVTENTEAFF.

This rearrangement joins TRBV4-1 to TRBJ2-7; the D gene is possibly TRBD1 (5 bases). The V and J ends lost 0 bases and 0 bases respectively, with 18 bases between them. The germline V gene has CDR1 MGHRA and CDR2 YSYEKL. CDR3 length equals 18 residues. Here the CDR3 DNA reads TGCGCCAGCAGCCAAGATCCTGCGGTGTCAGGGATCTCCTACGAGCAGTACTTC. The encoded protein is CASSQDPAVSGISYEQYF.

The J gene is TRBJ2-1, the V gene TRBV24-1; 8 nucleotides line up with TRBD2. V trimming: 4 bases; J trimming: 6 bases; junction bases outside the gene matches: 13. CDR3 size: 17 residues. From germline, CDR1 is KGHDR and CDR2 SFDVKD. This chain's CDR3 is CATSESGLGLSFNEQFF. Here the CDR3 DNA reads TGTGCCACCAGTGAGTCGGGACTAGGACTATCTTTCAATGAGCAGTTCTTC.

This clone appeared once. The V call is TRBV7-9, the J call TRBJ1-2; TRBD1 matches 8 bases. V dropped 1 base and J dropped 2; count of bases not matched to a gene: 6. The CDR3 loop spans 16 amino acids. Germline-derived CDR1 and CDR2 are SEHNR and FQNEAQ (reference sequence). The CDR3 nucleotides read TGTGCCAGCAGCTTAGAGGGGCAGGGGGCCAACTATGGCTACACCTTC. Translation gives CASSLEGQGANYGYTF.

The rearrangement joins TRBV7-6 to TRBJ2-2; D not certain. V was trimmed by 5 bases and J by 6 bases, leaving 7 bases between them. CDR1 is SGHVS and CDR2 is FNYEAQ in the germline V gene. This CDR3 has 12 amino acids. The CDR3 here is CASSRISGELFF. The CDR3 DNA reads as TGTGCCAGCAGCCGTATTTCCGGGGAGCTGTTTTTT.

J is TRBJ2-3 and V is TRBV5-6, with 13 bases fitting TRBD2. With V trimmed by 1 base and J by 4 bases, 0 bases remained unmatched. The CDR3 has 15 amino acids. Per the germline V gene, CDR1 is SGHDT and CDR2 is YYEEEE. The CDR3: CASSLTSGGADTQYF. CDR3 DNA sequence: TGTGCCAGCAGCTTGACTAGCGGGGGGGCAGATACGCAGTATTTT.

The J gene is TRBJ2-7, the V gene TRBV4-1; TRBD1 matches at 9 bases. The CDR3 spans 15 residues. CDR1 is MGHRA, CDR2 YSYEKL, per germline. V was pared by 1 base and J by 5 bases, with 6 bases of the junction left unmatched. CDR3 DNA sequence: TGCGCCAGCAGCCAAGGGGGACAGGGTGTCGACGAGCAGTACTTC. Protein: CASSQGGQGVDEQYF.

CDR3 DNA sequence: TGTGCCAGCAGCTTGGGCCAGGTCTACCGCGAGCAGTACTTC. The encoded protein is CASSLGQVYREQYF. V is TRBV5-6 and J is TRBJ2-7, with D unresolved. CDR1 and CDR2 (germline): SGHDT, YYEEEE. CDR3 length: 14 amino acids. Deletions cut 0 bases from V and 6 bases from J, with 13 bases between.

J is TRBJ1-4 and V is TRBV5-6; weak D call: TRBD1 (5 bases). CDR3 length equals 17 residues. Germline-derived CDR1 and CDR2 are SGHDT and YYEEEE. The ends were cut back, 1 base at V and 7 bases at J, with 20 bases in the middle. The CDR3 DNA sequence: TGTGCCAGCAGCTTGATGGCCGAGCTAGGGGTGGGTGAAAAACTGTTTTTT. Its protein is CASSLMAELGVGEKLFF.

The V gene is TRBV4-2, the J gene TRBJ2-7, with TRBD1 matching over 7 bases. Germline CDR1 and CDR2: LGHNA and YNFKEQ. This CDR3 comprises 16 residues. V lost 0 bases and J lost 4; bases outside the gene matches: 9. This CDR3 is CASSQEGQVLLYEQYF. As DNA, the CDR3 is TGTGCCAGCAGCCAAGAAGGACAGGTCCTTCTGTACGAGCAGTACTTC.

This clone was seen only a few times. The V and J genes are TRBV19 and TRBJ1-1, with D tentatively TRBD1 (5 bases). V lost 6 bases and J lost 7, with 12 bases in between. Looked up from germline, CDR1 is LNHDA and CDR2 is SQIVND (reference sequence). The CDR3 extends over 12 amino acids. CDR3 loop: CASRWGGLEAFF. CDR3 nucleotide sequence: TGTGCCAGTAGATGGGGGGGTCTTGAAGCTTTCTTT.

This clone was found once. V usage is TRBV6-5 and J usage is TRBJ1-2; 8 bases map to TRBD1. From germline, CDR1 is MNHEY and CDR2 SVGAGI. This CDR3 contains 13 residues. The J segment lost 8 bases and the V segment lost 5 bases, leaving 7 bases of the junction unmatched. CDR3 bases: TGTGCCAGCAGTCCTACAGGGGGATTGGGCTACACCTTC. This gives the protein CASSPTGGLGYTF.

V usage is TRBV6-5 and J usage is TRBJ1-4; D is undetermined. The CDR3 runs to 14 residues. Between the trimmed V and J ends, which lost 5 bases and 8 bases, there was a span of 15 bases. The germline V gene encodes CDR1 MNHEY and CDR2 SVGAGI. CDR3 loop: CASSNGGQREKLFF. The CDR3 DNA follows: TGTGCCAGCAGTAACGGAGGGCAGAGGGAAAAACTGTTTTTT.

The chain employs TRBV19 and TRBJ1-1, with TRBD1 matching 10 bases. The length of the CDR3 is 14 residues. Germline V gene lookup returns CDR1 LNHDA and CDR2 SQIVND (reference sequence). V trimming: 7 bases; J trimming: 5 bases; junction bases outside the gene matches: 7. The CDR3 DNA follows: TGTGCCAGTACCAAGGGACAGGGGATTACTGAAGCTTTCTTT. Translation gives CASTKGQGITEAFF.

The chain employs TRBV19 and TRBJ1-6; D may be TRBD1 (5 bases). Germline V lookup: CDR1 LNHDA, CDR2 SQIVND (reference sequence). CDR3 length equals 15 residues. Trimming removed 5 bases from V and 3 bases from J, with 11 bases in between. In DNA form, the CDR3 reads TGTGCCAGTAGTCGTGACAGTTTCTATAATTCACCCCTCCACTTT. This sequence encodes CASSRDSFYNSPLHF.

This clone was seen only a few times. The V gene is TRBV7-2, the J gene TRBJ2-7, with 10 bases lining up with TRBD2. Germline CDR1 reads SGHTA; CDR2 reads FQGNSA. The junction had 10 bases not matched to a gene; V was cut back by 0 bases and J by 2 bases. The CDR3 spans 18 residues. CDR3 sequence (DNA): TGTGCCAGCAGCTTAGCATTACGTAGCGGGAGGTCCACCTACGAGCAGTACTTC. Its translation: CASSLALRSGRSTYEQYF.

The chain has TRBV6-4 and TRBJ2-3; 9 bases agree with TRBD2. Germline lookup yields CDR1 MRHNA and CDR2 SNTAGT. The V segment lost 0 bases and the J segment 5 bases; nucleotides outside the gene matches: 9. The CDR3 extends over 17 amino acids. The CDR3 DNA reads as TGTGCCAGCAGTGACTCCGGTAGCGGGAGATACCAAGATACGCAGTATTTT. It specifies CASSDSGSGRYQDTQYF.

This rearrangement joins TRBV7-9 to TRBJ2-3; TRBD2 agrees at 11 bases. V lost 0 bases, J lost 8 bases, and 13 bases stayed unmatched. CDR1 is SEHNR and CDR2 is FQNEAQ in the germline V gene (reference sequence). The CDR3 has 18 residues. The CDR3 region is CASSLASTSGGEGLTQYF. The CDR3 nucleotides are TGTGCCAGCAGCTTAGCAAGCACTAGCGGGGGTGAAGGGCTTACGCAGTATTTT. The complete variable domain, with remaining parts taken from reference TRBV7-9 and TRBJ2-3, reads DTGVSQNPRHKITKRGQNVTFRCDPISEHNRLYWYRQTLGQGPEFLTYFQNEAQLEKSRLLSDRFSAERPKGSFSTLEIQRTEQGDSAMYLCASSLASTSGGEGLTQYFGPGTRLTVL.

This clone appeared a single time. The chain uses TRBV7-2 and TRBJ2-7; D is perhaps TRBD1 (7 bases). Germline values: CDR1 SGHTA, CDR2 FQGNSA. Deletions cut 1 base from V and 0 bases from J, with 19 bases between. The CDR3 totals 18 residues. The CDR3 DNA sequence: TGTGCCAGCAGCTTAGGGAGGGGGCAGGGCCGGAGCTCCTACGAGCAGTACTTC. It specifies CASSLGRGQGRSSYEQYF.

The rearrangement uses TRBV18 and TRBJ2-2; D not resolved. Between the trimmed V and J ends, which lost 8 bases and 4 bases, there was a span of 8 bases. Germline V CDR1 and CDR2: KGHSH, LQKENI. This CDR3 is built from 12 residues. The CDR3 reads CASDTRTGELFF. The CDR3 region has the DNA TGTGCCAGCGACACGCGCACCGGGGAGCTGTTTTTT.

The CDR3 protein is CASSLDTGQGGNTIYF. For the CDR3, the DNA is TGTGCCAGCAGCTTGGACACAGGACAGGGGGGAAACACCATATATTTT. This chain uses TRBV5-8 with TRBJ1-3; 9 bases map to TRBD1. CDR3 length: 16 residues. Losses at the gene ends were 0 bases for V and 4 bases for J; bases not matched to a gene: 5. Germline values: CDR1 SGHTS, CDR2 YDEGEE. The full variable domain, its missing parts supplied by reference TRBV5-8 and TRBJ1-3, is EAGVTQSPTHLIKTRGQQATLRCSPISGHTSVYWYQQALGLGLQFLLWYDEGEERNRGNFPPRFSGRQFPNYSSELNVNALELEDSALYLCASSLDTGQGGNTIYFGEGSWLTVV.

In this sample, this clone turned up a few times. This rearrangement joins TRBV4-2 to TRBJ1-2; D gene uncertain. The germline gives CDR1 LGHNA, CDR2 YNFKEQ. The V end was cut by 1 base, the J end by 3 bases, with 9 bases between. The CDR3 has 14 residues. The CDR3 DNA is TGTGCCAGCAGCCAAGCCAGGATAGACTATGGCTACACCTTC. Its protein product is CASSQARIDYGYTF.

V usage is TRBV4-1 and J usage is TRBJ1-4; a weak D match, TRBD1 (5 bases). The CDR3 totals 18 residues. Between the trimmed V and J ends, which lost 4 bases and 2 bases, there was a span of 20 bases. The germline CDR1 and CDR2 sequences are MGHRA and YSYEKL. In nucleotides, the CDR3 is TGCGCCAGCAGCCGGCGGCGTTATAAAGGGGCCACTAATGAAAAACTGTTTTTT. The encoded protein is CASSRRRYKGATNEKLFF.

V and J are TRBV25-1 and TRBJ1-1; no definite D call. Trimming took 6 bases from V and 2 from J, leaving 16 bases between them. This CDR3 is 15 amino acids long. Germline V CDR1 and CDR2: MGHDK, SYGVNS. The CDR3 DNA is TGTGCCAGCAGCCTCACCTATGACACTAACACTGAAGCTTTCTTT. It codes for CASSLTYDTNTEAFF.

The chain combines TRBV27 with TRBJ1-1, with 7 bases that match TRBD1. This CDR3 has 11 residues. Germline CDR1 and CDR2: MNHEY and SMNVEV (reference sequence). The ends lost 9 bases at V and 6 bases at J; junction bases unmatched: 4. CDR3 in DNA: TGTGCCAGTACTCAGGGGGCTGAAGCTTTCTTT. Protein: CASTQGAEAFF.

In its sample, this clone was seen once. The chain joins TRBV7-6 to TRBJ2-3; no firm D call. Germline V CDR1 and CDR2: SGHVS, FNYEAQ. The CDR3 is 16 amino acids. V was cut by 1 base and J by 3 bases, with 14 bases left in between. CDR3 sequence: CASSLGLRPSTDTQYF. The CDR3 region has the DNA TGTGCCAGCAGCTTAGGGCTGAGACCTAGTACAGATACGCAGTATTTT.

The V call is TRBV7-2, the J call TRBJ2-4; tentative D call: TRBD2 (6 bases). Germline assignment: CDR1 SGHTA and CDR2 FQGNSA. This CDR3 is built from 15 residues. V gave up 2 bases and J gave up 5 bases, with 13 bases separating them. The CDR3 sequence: CASSLRAGTENIQYF. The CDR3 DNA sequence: TGTGCCAGCAGCTTAAGGGCGGGAACCGAAAACATTCAGTACTTC.